The rows below give T cell receptor beta chains drawn from one sample of a study of T cells in Graves' hyperthyroidism and ophthalmopathy. MiXCR, run by TCRdb on the multiplex PCR reads, gives a single entry per CDR3 protein. Of hundreds of thousands of distinct CDR3 sequences in the sample, 14% are singletons; the top ten hold 10%. What was sequenced was blood. The receptor source for this set is a young woman with Graves' hyperthyroidism. CDR3s include the opening cysteine and the closing phenylalanine or tryptophan. The D gene is left open where the match is weak. Clone size appears in some rows only: once, few, many, or a class for an expanded clone.

TGTGCCAGCAGTTCAACCGACAGGAACACCATGAACACTGAAGCTTTCTTT,CASSSTDRNTMNTEAFF,.,.,TRBV6-1,TRBJ1-1
TGTGCCGGAGGACTAGTGGACACCGGGGAGCTGTTTTTT,CAGGLVDTGELFF,few,TRBD2,TRBV11-2,TRBJ2-2
TGTGCCAGCAGTTTGGACAGGTTACTCTACGAGCAGTACTTC,CASSLDRLLYEQYF,many,TRBD1,TRBV6-1,TRBJ2-7
TGTGCCAGCAAACCAGGGATGGGTGACCAGCCCCAGCATTTT,CASKPGMGDQPQHF,many,.,TRBV6-1,TRBJ1-5
TGCAGTGCAAGTCCGGGACTCAGCTCCTACAATGAGCAGTTCTTC,CSASPGLSSYNEQFF,.,.,TRBV20-1,TRBJ2-1
TGTGCCAGCAGCCCTCTCGGAAACACCATATATTTT,CASSPLGNTIYF,many,.,TRBV19,TRBJ1-3
TGTGCCAGCAGCCGGAATTACAGGGGGTCGAACACCGGGGAGCTGTTTTTT,CASSRNYRGSNTGELFF,.,TRBD1,TRBV14,TRBJ2-2
TGTGCCATAACCGGGACAGGGAAAGACGAGCAGTACTTC,CAITGTGKDEQYF,few,TRBD1,TRBV10-3,TRBJ2-7
TGTGCCATCAGTGGATTCGCGGCTCTAGCGGAATACAATGAGCAGTTCTTC,CAISGFAALAEYNEQFF,few,TRBD2,TRBV10-3,TRBJ2-1
TGTGCCAGCACAGACAGTCGATACACTGAAGCTTTCTTT,CASTDSRYTEAFF,.,.,TRBV12-3/TRBV12-4,TRBJ1-1
TGTGCCAGCAGCCCCTTGACGGTGCAAGAGACCCAGTACTTC,CASSPLTVQETQYF,many,.,TRBV7-2,TRBJ2-5
TGTGCCAGTAGTATAGTTCAGGGCCTGGTGGACCAGCCCCAGCATTTT,CASSIVQGLVDQPQHF,.,.,TRBV19,TRBJ1-5
TGTGCCAGCAGTCGATCTAGCGGGAGGTCCAATGAGCAGTTCTTC,CASSRSSGRSNEQFF,many,TRBD2,TRBV6-1,TRBJ2-1
TGTGCCAGCAGCTCCGGACCACCAGGGGAGCAGTTCTTC,CASSSGPPGEQFF,few,.,TRBV7-3,TRBJ2-1
TGTGCCAGCAGTGTGCAAAACACCGGGGAGCTGTTTTTT,CASSVQNTGELFF,many,.,TRBV28,TRBJ2-2
TGTGCCAGCAGTTTATCGGGGTTCAAGGGCAATCAGCCCCAGCATTTT,CASSLSGFKGNQPQHF,many,.,TRBV28,TRBJ1-5
TGTGCCAGCTCACCACCGCGCAGCGGGAGTTACAATGAGCAGTTCTTC,CASSPPRSGSYNEQFF,many,TRBD2,TRBV18,TRBJ2-1
TGTGCCAGCAGCTTAGATAAGCGGCGTTACTACAATGAGCAGTTCTTC,CASSLDKRRYYNEQFF,many,.,TRBV7-2,TRBJ2-1
TGTGCCAGCAGCCCCGAATCCACTGAAGCTTTCTTT,CASSPESTEAFF,.,.,TRBV11-2,TRBJ1-1
TGTGCCAGTACTTCCCTCGGGAGCTACGAGCAGTACTTC,CASTSLGSYEQYF,.,.,TRBV19,TRBJ2-7
TGTGCCAGCAGCCGACAGAGGTCAGAGACCCAGTACTTC,CASSRQRSETQYF,once,.,TRBV7-9,TRBJ2-5
TGCGCCAGCAGCGCTGACTCCCAAGAGACCCAGTACTTC,CASSADSQETQYF,few,.,TRBV4-3,TRBJ2-5
TGTGCCAGCAGTGGGGATGCGACAGGGGGCGTCTATGGCTACACCTTC,CASSGDATGGVYGYTF,.,TRBD1,TRBV6-1,TRBJ1-2
TGCGCCAGCAGCTTTTCACCGGGACAGACGCTTCTGTATACCCAGTACTTC,CASSFSPGQTLLYTQYF,.,TRBD1,TRBV5-1,TRBJ2-5
TGTGCCACCAGTGATCCCGTGTCAACAGGGGCAGATGAGCAGTTCTTC,CATSDPVSTGADEQFF,.,TRBD1,TRBV24-1,TRBJ2-1
TGTGCCAGCAGTGAGGACACCGGGGAGCTGTTTTTT,CASSEDTGELFF,few,.,TRBV6-1,TRBJ2-2
TGTGCCAGCAGCTTAGAAGCGCGTAAGAACACTGAAGCTTTCTTT,CASSLEARKNTEAFF,many,.,TRBV11-3,TRBJ1-1
TGTGCCAGCAGACAGACAGGGATCCTCTACGAGCAGTACTTC,CASRQTGILYEQYF,many,TRBD1,TRBV2,TRBJ2-7
TGTGCCAGTAGTGCCTCTCCGGGACTCAACTACGAGCAGTACTTC,CASSASPGLNYEQYF,few,.,TRBV19,TRBJ2-7
TGTGCCTGGAGTGCCCAGGGGAATCAGCCCCAGCATTTT,CAWSAQGNQPQHF,many,.,TRBV30,TRBJ1-5
TGTGCCAGCAGCCGCTCCGGACAGGCGGGGGAGACCCAGTACTTC,CASSRSGQAGETQYF,.,.,TRBV5-4,TRBJ2-5
TGTGCCAGCAGTCACTCTCAGGGGGGTAGGGGAGAGACCCAGTACTTC,CASSHSQGGRGETQYF,.,.,TRBV12-3/TRBV12-4,TRBJ2-5
TGTGCCAGCAGCTTACGGCTAGCGGGACAAGAGACCCAGTACTTC,CASSLRLAGQETQYF,many,TRBD2,TRBV11-2,TRBJ2-5
TGTGCCAGCACGCAGGGTTATCAGCCCCAGCATTTT,CASTQGYQPQHF,many,.,TRBV6-2/TRBV6-3,TRBJ1-5
TGCGCCAGCAGCCAAGAATCGGAGGGCACAGATACGCAGTATTTT,CASSQESEGTDTQYF,.,.,TRBV4-3,TRBJ2-3
TGCGCCAGCAGCGCCACTAGCGGGAGTCTCAATGAGCGGTTCTTC,CASSATSGSLNERFF,.,TRBD2,TRBV5-1,TRBJ2-1
TGCAGTGCTCTCACTTTGACCTACAATGAGCAGTTCTTC,CSALTLTYNEQFF,many,.,TRBV20-1,TRBJ2-1
TGTGCCAGCAGCTTGGAGCGAGACTCCTACAATGAGCAGTTCTTC,CASSLERDSYNEQFF,many,.,TRBV7-9,TRBJ2-1
TGTGCCAGCAGTGTGGGGGACTACCTTTACAATGAGCAGTTCTTC,CASSVGDYLYNEQFF,.,TRBD2,TRBV6-1,TRBJ2-1